This entry lists 18 T cell receptor beta chains sequenced from one sample in a study of blood T cell repertoires in COVID-19. Some clones are missing from TCRdb's copy, which holds only in-frame ones; the method was immunoSEQ multiplex PCR. The sample has 80,000 to 100,000 clones, around 75% seen once. Specimen: peripheral blood. The receptors derive from a man between 65 and 85 years old with acute or convalescent COVID-19.

This clone was observed once. V usage is TRBV28 and J usage is TRBJ2-1; TRBD1 matches at 7 bases. The germline V gene has CDR1 MDHEN and CDR2 SYDVKM. V lost 6 bases and J lost 7; bases outside the gene matches: 3. CDR3 length: 12 residues. CDR3 sequence reads: CASRTGVNEQFF. The CDR3 coding sequence is TGTGCCAGCAGAACAGGGGTAAATGAGCAGTTCTTC. The full variable domain, in which reference TRBV28 and TRBJ2-1 provide the parts outside the CDR3, is DVKVTQSSRYLVKRTGEKVFLECVQDMDHENMFWYRQDPGLGLRLIYFSYDVKMKEKGDIPEGYSVSREKKERFSLILESASTNQTSMYLCASRTGVNEQFFGPGTRLTVL.

The chain is built from TRBV10-1 and TRBJ1-1, with TRBD1 identical over 9 bases. This CDR3 spans 14 amino acids. The V and J ends lost 10 bases and 5 bases, in that order; junction bases with no gene match: 11. Germline assignment: CDR1 WNHNN and CDR2 SYGVQD (reference sequence). The CDR3 bases are TGCGCCAACTCCCTGGGACAGGGAGAAACTGAAGCTTTCTTT. Residues: CANSLGQGETEAFF.

This clone was counted a single time. The rearrangement joins TRBV28 to TRBJ2-7; possibly TRBD1 for D (6 bases). V gave up 8 bases and J gave up 2 bases, with 16 bases separating them. Germline V gene sequence: CDR1 MDHEN, CDR2 SYDVKM. The CDR3 extends over 14 amino acids. The CDR3 nucleotides read TGTGCCAGCCGTAACCCCAGGGGTCCCTACGAGCAGTACTTC. This encodes CASRNPRGPYEQYF.

This chain uses TRBV28 with TRBJ1-6; D is undetermined. The CDR3 extends over 15 amino acids. V lost 4 bases and J 8 bases, leaving 15 bases between the germline ends. Germline values: CDR1 MDHEN, CDR2 SYDVKM. The CDR3 region has the DNA TGTGCCAGCAGTTACCCCGACGGCGGGGATTCACCCCTCCACTTT. It yields the protein CASSYPDGGDSPLHF.

The chain carries TRBV6-6 and TRBJ2-2; 7 bases fit TRBD1. Germline V lookup: CDR1 MNHNY, CDR2 SVGAGI (reference sequence). CDR3 length equals 17 residues. V shed 5 bases and J 4 bases; nucleotides not matched to a gene: 13. CDR3 bases: TGTGCCAGCAGTCGCTCCCCCAACAGGGGTCTCACCGGGGAGCTGTTTTTT. Translated, it gives CASSRSPNRGLTGELFF.

The chain uses TRBV28 and TRBJ1-5, with D uncertain. V shed 6 bases and J shed 0 bases, with 12 bases lying between them. Per germline, CDR1 MDHEN and CDR2 SYDVKM. The CDR3 has 15 residues. The CDR3 nucleotides read TGTGCCAGCAGCGTTTACAGATATAGCAATCAGCCCCAGCATTTT. It yields the protein CASSVYRYSNQPQHF. Drawing the rest from reference TRBV28 and TRBJ1-5, the complete variable domain is DVKVTQSSRYLVKRTGEKVFLECVQDMDHENMFWYRQDPGLGLRLIYFSYDVKMKEKGDIPEGYSVSREKKERFSLILESASTNQTSMYLCASSVYRYSNQPQHFGDGTRLSIL.

This chain connects TRBV9 to TRBJ2-5; D is possibly TRBD1 (5 bases). CDR1 is SGDLS and CDR2 is YYNGEE in the germline V gene. The length of the CDR3 is 12 residues. V lost 3 bases, J lost 5 bases, and 8 bases lay in between. CDR3 bases: TGTGCCAGCAGCGCGAACAGGGAGACCCAGTACTTC. Protein product: CASSANRETQYF.

The chain is built from TRBV5-1 and TRBJ2-1; D perhaps matches TRBD2 (6 bases). The V and J ends lost 5 bases and 8 bases respectively, with 20 bases between them. CDR3 length: 15 amino acids. Germline V gene sequence: CDR1 SGHRS, CDR2 YFSETQ. The CDR3 region is CASRQRRALDDEQFF. CDR3 sequence (DNA): TGCGCCAGCAGACAGCGGAGGGCCCTCGACGATGAGCAGTTCTTC.

The chain links TRBV24-1 to TRBJ2-3; maybe TRBD1 (5 bases). The CDR3 extends over 14 amino acids. CDR1 is KGHDR, CDR2 SFDVKD, per germline. V was clipped by 3 bases and J by 5 bases, with 11 bases between them. The CDR3 DNA follows: TGTGCCACCAGTGATCTGCTTAGGGGAGATACGCAGTATTTT. This gives the protein CATSDLLRGDTQYF.

This chain joins TRBV7-2 and TRBJ1-4; 9 nucleotides match TRBD1. The length of the CDR3 is 15 residues. Losses at the gene ends were 8 bases for V and 7 bases for J; bases not matched to a gene: 11. The V gene's germline CDR1 is SGHTA and CDR2 FQGNSA. CDR3 DNA sequence: TGTGCCAGCCAAATTGCCCGGACAGGGGCTGAAAAACTGTTTTTT. This codes for CASQIARTGAEKLFF.

This chain uses TRBV5-1 with TRBJ2-5; tentative D call: TRBD1 (6 bases). V was clipped by 2 bases and J by 1 base, with 12 bases between them. CDR3 length: 15 residues. Germline V gene sequence: CDR1 SGHRS, CDR2 YFSETQ. CDR3 loop: CASSLQGLSQETQYF. CDR3 DNA sequence: TGCGCCAGCAGCTTACAGGGTCTCAGCCAAGAGACCCAGTACTTC.

This clone showed up just a few times. The CDR3 protein is CASRQEGGNKKLFF. DNA for the CDR3: TGTGCCAGCAGACAAGAGGGAGGGAATAAAAAACTGTTTTTT. This rearrangement joins TRBV25-1 to TRBJ1-4; D not resolved. V lost 6 bases, J lost 9 bases, and 17 bases lay in between. The CDR3 extends over 14 amino acids. Looked up from germline, CDR1 is MGHDK and CDR2 is SYGVNS.

The chain combines TRBV2 with TRBJ2-5, with TRBD2 identical over 9 bases. Per the germline V gene, CDR1 is SNHLY and CDR2 is FYNNEI. J was trimmed by 2 bases and V by 11 bases; bases with no gene match: 12. CDR3 length: 15 residues. The CDR3 bases are TGTGCCGGATATCCGCGACTAGCGGAACAAGAGACCCAGTACTTC. It translates to CAGYPRLAEQETQYF.

This chain joins TRBV24-1 and TRBJ2-5, with D possibly TRBD1 on 6 matching bases. This CDR3 is built from 12 residues. The ends were cut back, 6 bases at V and 7 bases at J, with 11 bases in the middle. Germline CDR1 is KGHDR and CDR2 is SFDVKD. The CDR3 reads CATSPTGGTQYF. CDR3 DNA sequence: TGTGCCACCAGTCCGACAGGAGGGACCCAGTACTTC.

The V call is TRBV19, the J call TRBJ2-5; D is possibly TRBD2 (7 bases). There are 16 residues in the CDR3. Germline V gene lookup returns CDR1 LNHDA and CDR2 SQIVND (reference sequence). V lost 7 bases, J lost 0 bases, and 18 bases lay in between. This CDR3 reads CASNWGGAADQETQYF. DNA for the CDR3: TGTGCCAGTAATTGGGGGGGCGCGGCAGACCAAGAGACCCAGTACTTC.

The rearrangement uses TRBV29-1 and TRBJ2-1, with 7 bases lining up with TRBD1. This CDR3 has 14 residues. The J segment lost 0 bases and the V segment lost 5 bases, leaving 4 bases of the junction unmatched. The germline V gene has CDR1 SQVTM and CDR2 ANQGSEA. In DNA form, the CDR3 reads TGCAGCGTTCCGACAGGGTACTCCTACAATGAGCAGTTCTTC. It translates to CSVPTGYSYNEQFF.

The V gene is TRBV27, the J gene TRBJ2-1; 10 nucleotides align to TRBD1. CDR1 and CDR2 from the germline V gene are MNHEY and SMNVEV (reference sequence). V trimming: 4 bases; J trimming: 6 bases; junction bases outside the gene matches: 18. The CDR3 runs to 19 residues. CDR3 residues: CASSSRTGGPILASNEQFF. The CDR3 region has the DNA TGTGCCAGCAGTTCCCGGACAGGGGGGCCTATACTAGCGTCCAATGAGCAGTTCTTC.

The chain couples TRBV29-1 to TRBJ2-1; 13 bases match TRBD2. The CDR3 spans 20 residues. V lost 4 bases to trimming and J lost 0 bases; unmatched junction nucleotides: 15. CDR1 and CDR2 from the germline V gene are SQVTM and ANQGSEA. In DNA, the CDR3 is TGCAGCGTTGCTTTCCCGGGACTAGCGGGGAAAGAGAGCTCCTACAATGAGCAGTTCTTC. It specifies CSVAFPGLAGKESSYNEQFF.